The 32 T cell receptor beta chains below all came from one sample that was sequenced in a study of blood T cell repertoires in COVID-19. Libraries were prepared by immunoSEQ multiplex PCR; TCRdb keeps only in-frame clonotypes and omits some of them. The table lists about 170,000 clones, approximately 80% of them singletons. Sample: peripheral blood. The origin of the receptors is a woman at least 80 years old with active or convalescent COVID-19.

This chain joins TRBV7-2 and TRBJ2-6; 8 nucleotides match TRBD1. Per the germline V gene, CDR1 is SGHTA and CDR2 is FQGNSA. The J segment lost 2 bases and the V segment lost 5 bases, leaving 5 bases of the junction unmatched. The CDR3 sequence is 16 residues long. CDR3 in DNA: TGTGCCAGCAGCCGCCGGACAGGGACTGGGGCCAACGTCCTGACTTTC. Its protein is CASSRRTGTGANVLTF.

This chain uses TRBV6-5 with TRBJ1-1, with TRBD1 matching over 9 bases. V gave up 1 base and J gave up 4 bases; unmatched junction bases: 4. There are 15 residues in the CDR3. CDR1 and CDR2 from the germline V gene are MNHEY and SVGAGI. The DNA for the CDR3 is TGTGCCAGCAGTTACTGGGGACAGGGAGCCACTGAAGCTTTCTTT. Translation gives CASSYWGQGATEAFF.

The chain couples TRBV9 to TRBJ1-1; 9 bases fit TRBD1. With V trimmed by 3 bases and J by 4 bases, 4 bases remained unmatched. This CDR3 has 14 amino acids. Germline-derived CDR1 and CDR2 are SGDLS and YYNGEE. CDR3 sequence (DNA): TGTGCCAGCAGCGCAACAGGGGGCGGCACTGAAGCTTTCTTT. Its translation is CASSATGGGTEAFF.

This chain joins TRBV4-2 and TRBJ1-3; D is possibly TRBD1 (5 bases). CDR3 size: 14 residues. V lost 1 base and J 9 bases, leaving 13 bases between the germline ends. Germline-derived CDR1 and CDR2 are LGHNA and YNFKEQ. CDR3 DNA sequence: TGTGCCAGCAGCCAAGGGGGGGGTAGTAGCACCATATATTTT. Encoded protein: CASSQGGGSSTIYF.

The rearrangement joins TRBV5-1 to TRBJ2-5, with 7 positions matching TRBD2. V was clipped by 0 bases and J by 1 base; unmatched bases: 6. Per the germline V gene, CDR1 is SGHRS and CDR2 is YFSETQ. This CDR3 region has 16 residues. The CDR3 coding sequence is TGCGCCAGCAGCTTGGCCCTGCGGGGGAGCCAAGAGACCCAGTACTTC. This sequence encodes CASSLALRGSQETQYF.

The CDR3 nucleotides are TGTGCCAGCAGCCAGGGACAGGGGGGATCTGGGGCCAACGTCCTGACTTTC. Its protein product is CASSQGQGGSGANVLTF. This chain links TRBV7-9 with TRBJ2-6; 11 nucleotides align to TRBD1. Trimming took 5 bases from V and 1 from J; bases not matched to a gene: 4. CDR1 SEHNR and CDR2 FQNEAQ come from the germline V gene (reference sequence). This CDR3 contains 17 residues.

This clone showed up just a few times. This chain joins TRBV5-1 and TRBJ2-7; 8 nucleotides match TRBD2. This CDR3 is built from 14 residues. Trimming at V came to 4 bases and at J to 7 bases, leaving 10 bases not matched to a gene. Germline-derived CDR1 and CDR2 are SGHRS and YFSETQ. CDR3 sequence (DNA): TGCGCCAGCAGCCGAACGGGGGGGCGGCGGGAGCAGTACTTC. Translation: CASSRTGGRREQYF.

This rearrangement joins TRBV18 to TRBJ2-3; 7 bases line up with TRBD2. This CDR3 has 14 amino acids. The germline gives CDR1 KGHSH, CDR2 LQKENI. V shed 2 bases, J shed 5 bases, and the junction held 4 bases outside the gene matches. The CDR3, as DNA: TGTGCCAGCTCACCAGGGGAGGGGAGAGATACGCAGTATTTT. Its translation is CASSPGEGRDTQYF.

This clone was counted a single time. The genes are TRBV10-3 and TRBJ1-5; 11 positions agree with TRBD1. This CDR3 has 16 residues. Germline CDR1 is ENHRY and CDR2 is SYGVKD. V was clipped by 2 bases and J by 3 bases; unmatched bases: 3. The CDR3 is CAISEGQGANNQPQHF. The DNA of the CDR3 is TGTGCCATCAGTGAGGGACAGGGGGCGAACAATCAGCCCCAGCATTTT.

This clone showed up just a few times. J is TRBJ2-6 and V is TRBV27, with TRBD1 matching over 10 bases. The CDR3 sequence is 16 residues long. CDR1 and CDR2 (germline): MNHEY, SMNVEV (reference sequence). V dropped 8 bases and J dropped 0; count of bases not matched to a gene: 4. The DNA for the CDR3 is TGTGCCAGCGGATGGACAGGGGGCTCTGGGGCCAACGTCCTGACTTTC. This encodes CASGWTGGSGANVLTF.

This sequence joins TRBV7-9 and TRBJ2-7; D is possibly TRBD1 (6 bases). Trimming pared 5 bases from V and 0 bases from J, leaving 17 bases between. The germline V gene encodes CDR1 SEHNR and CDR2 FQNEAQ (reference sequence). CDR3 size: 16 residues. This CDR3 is CASSPWTVKNSYEQYF. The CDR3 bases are TGTGCCAGCAGCCCTTGGACAGTCAAGAACTCCTACGAGCAGTACTTC.

The CDR3 region has the DNA TGTGCCAGCAGTTTCGAGCTGACAGGGGAGGCCAATTCAGCTAATGAAAAACTGTTTTTT. Translated: CASSFELTGEANSANEKLFF. This sequence joins TRBV6-2 or TRBV6-3 and TRBJ1-4, with 8 bases matching TRBD1. V was clipped by 4 bases and J by 3 bases; unmatched bases: 19. Looked up from germline, CDR1 is MNHEY and CDR2 is SVGEGT. The CDR3 has 20 residues.

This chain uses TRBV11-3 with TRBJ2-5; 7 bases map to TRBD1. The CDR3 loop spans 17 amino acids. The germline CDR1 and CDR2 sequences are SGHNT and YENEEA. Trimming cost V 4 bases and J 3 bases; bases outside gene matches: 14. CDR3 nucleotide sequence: TGTGCCAGCAGCTCCCCGACTCGACAGGGTTGGGAAGAGACCCAGTACTTC. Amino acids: CASSSPTRQGWEETQYF.

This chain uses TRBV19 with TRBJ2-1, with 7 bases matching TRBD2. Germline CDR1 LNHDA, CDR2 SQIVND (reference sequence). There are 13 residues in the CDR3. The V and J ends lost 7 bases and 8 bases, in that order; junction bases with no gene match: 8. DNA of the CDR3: TGTGCCAGTAATCCACGCCGGGGGGATGAGCAGTTCTTC. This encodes CASNPRRGDEQFF.

For the CDR3, the DNA is TGTGCCAGTAGTGGCGGGTTTAATGAAAAACTGTTTTTT. It is translated as CASSGGFNEKLFF. This sequence joins TRBV19 and TRBJ1-4; D is uncertain. CDR1 is LNHDA and CDR2 is SQIVND in the germline V gene (reference sequence). The germline V and J ends were trimmed by 5 bases and 4 bases, with 8 bases remaining between them. This CDR3 has 13 residues. Supplemented by reference TRBV19 and TRBJ1-4, the full variable domain reads DGGITQSPKYLFRKEGQNVTLSCEQNLNHDAMYWYRQDPGQGLRLIYYSQIVNDFQKGDIAEGYSVSREKKESFPLTVTSAQKNPTAFYLCASSGGFNEKLFFGSGTQLSVL.

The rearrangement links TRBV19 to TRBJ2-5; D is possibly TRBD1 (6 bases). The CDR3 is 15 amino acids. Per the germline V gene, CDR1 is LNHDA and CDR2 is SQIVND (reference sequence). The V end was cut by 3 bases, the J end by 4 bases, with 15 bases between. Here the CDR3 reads CASSMGAGVLETQYF. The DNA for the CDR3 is TGTGCCAGTAGTATGGGGGCAGGGGTTCTAGAGACCCAGTACTTC.

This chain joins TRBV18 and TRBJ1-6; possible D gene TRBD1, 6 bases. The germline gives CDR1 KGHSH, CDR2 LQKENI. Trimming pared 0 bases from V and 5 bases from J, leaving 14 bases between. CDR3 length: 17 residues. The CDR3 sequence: CASSPPGGGDNNSPLHF. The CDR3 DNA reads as TGTGCCAGCTCACCACCGGGGGGGGGCGATAATAATTCACCCCTCCACTTT.

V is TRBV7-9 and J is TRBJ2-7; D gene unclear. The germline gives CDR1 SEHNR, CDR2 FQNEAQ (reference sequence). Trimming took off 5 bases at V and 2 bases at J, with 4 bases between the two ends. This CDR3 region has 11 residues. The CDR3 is CASSAAYEQYF. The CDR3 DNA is TGTGCCAGCAGCGCAGCCTACGAGCAGTACTTC. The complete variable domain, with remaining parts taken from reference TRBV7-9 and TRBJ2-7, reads DTGVSQNPRHKITKRGQNVTFRCDPISEHNRLYWYRQTLGQGPEFLTYFQNEAQLEKSRLLSDRFSAERPKGSFSTLEIQRTEQGDSAMYLCASSAAYEQYFGPGTRLTVT.

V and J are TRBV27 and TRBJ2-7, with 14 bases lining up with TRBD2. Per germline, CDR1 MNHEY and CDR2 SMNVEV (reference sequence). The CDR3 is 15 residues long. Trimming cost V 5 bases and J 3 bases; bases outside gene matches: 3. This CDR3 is CASSGTSGGYYEQYF. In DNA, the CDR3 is TGTGCCAGCAGTGGGACTAGCGGGGGATACTACGAGCAGTACTTC.

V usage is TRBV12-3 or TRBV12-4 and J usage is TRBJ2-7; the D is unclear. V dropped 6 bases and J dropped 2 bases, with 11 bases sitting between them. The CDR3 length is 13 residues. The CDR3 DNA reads TGTGCCAGCAGGCCTCACAGTACCTACGAGCAGTACTTC. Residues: CASRPHSTYEQYF.

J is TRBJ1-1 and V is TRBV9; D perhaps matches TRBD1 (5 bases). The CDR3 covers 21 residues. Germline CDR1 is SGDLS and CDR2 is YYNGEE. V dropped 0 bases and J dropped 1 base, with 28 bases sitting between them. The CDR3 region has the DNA TGTGCCAGCAGCGTAGCTAGGGGCCTGATCGATAGCTCGAAGGGGAACACTGAAGCTTTCTTT. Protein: CASSVARGLIDSSKGNTEAFF.

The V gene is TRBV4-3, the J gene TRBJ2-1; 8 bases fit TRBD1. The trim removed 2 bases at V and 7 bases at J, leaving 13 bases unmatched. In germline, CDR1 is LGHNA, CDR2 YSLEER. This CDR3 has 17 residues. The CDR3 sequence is CASSQQPTGASRNEQFF. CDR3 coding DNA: TGCGCCAGCAGCCAACAACCGACAGGGGCGTCAAGGAATGAGCAGTTCTTC.

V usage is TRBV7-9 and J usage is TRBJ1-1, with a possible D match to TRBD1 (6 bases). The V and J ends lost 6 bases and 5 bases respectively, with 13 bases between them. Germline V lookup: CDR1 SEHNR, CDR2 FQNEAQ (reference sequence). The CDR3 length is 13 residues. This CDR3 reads CASSSRGGTEAFF. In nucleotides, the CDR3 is TGTGCCAGCAGTTCCAGGGGCGGGACTGAAGCTTTCTTT.

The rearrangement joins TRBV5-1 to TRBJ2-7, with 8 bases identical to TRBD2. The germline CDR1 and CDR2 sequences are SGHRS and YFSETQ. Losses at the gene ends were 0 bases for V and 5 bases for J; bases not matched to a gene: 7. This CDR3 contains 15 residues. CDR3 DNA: TGCGCCAGCAGCTTGGAAGAACGGGGGGGCCACGAGCAGTACTTC. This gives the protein CASSLEERGGHEQYF.

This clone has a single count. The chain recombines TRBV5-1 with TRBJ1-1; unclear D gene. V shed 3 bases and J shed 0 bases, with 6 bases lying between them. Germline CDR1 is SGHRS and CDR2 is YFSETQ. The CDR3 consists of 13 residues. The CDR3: CASSYELNTEAFF. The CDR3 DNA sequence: TGCGCCAGCAGCTACGAGCTGAACACTGAAGCTTTCTTT.

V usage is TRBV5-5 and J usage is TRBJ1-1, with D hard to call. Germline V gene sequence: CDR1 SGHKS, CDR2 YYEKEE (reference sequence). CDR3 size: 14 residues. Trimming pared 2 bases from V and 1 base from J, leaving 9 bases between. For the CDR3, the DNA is TGTGCCAGCAGCTTATCGGGTCGGAACACTGAAGCTTTCTTT. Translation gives CASSLSGRNTEAFF.

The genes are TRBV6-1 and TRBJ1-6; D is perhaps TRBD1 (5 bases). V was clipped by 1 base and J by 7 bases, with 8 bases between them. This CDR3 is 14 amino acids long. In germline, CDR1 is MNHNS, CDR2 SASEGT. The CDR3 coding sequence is TGTGCCAGCAGTGAAGGGCGGGGGAATTCACCCCTCCACTTT. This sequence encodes CASSEGRGNSPLHF.

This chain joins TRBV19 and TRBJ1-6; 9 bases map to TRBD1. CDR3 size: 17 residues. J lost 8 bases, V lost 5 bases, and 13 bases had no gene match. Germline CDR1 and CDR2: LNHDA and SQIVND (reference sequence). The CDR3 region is CASSPPQGARSYSPLHF. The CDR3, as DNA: TGTGCCAGTAGTCCCCCACAGGGGGCCCGATCCTATTCACCCCTCCACTTT.

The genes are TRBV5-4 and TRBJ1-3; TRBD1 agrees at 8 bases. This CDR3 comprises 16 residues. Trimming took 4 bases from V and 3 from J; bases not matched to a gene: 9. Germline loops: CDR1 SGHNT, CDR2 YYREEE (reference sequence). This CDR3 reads CASSDGQGLSGNTIYF. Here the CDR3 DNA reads TGTGCCAGCAGCGACGGACAGGGATTGAGTGGAAACACCATATATTTT.

The CDR3 protein is CASSLSTVDYGYTF. As DNA, the CDR3 is TGTGCCAGCAGCTTGTCGACAGTCGACTATGGCTACACCTTC. The chain links TRBV7-9 to TRBJ1-2; D possibly corresponds to TRBD1 (5 bases). V gave up 3 bases and J gave up 3 bases, with 11 bases separating them. The CDR3 is 14 residues long. CDR1 is SEHNR and CDR2 is FQNEAQ in the germline V gene (reference sequence). The whole variable domain, remainder taken from reference TRBV7-9 and TRBJ1-2, is DTGVSQNPRHKITKRGQNVTFRCDPISEHNRLYWYRQTLGQGPEFLTYFQNEAQLEKSRLLSDRFSAERPKGSFSTLEIQRTEQGDSAMYLCASSLSTVDYGYTFGSGTRLTVV.

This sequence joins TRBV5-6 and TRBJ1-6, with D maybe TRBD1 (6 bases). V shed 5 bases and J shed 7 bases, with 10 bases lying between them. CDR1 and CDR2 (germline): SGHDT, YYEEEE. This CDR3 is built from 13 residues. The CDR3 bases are TGTGCCAGCAGTTACACAGGGAATTCACCCCTCCACTTT. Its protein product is CASSYTGNSPLHF. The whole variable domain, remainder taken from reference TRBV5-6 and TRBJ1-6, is DAGVTQSPTHLIKTRGQQVTLRCSPKSGHDTVSWYQQALGQGPQFIFQYYEEEERQRGNFPDRFSGHQFPNYSSELNVNALLLGDSALYLCASSYTGNSPLHFGNGTRLTVT.

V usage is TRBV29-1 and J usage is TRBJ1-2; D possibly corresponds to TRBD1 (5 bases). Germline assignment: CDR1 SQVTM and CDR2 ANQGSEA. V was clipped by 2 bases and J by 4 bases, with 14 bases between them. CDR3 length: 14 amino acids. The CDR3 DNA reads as TGCAGCGTTGAATCGGAGGGGTCGTTCTATGGCTACACCTTC. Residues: CSVESEGSFYGYTF.